This T cell receptor beta chain was recovered during a study of blood T cell repertoires in COVID-19 (dated by TCRdb to about 2020). Context from the whole study: The collaborator samples originated in the United States, Italy and Spain and spanned the acute and convalescent phases of COVID-19. The prospective study material was composed of cDNA or gDNA derived from T cells, B-cell-depleted T cells, or PBMCs. The dataset comprised deeply sampled blood TCRbeta repertoires from subjects exposed to, actively infected with, or recovered from COVID-19. The repertoires were released in a freely available public database intended as a resource for research on the immune response to SARS-CoV-2. Samples came from the ongoing ImmuneRACE study (first 160 participants) plus 1,254 subjects from 6 global collaborators. The sample metadata nearly always contained a de-identified subject ID, COVID-19 status, age in years and sex. Where available, HLA class I and class II types were taken from metadata supplied by the sample provider and were not determined by assay-based typing.

Of note for this clone: Its antigen specificity is not known. No clone much larger than this one lies a single base away; base qualities are absent.

Another Seattle source contributed samples from volunteer blood donors who had recovered from COVID-19. Each collaborating institution followed its own protocols to collect whole blood in K2EDTA tubes. Collaborator samples were shipped for TCRbeta analysis as frozen whole blood, isolated PBMCs, or DNA extracted from either sample type. TCRbeta CDR3 regions were amplified from genomic DNA by means of the immunoSEQ Assay, a bias-controlled multiplex PCR. The authors processed their data as follows. Within the assay, amplification of reference gene primers was used to estimate how many nucleated cells each sample contained. To quantify the absolute abundance of each unique TCRbeta CDR3 rearrangement, sequence reads were collapsed and filtered. Productive Simpson clonality was computed per sample as the square root of Simpson's diversity index over productive rearrangements. TCRdb retrieved this table from immuneACCESS and kept in-frame rearrangements only. Not all clones are present; in checked studies, unresolved V genes account for under half, and no reason is known for the remainder. From that table come the V and J calls and clone size; the DNA was used to work out D and trimming. The table for this sample lists about 210,000 clones; more than 65% of them were counted only once. The ten largest clones capture about 2.1% of the sample.

Broader findings and caveats from the paper: The amount of clinical and demographic metadata varied by source and participant and was provided uncurated.

Relative to germline, V is 0 bases shorter and J is 2 bases shorter, with 6 bases between their ends. The cysteine opens and the phenylalanine closes a CDR3 of 14 amino acids. Left in the record is the CDR3 DNA by itself, 42 bases read in frame from the first base. From a lookup of the germline V gene, CDR1 and CDR2 are SGDLS and YYNGEE. The sample taken for sequencing was peripheral blood. The rearranged segments are TRBV9 and TRBJ2-1; confidence is insufficient to name the D gene. The source of this sequence is a middle-aged man who had recovered from COVID-19. The nucleotides read TGTGCCAGCAGCGTAGTGGCAGCCTACAATGAGCAGTTCTTC. The translation is CASSVVAAYNEQFF.